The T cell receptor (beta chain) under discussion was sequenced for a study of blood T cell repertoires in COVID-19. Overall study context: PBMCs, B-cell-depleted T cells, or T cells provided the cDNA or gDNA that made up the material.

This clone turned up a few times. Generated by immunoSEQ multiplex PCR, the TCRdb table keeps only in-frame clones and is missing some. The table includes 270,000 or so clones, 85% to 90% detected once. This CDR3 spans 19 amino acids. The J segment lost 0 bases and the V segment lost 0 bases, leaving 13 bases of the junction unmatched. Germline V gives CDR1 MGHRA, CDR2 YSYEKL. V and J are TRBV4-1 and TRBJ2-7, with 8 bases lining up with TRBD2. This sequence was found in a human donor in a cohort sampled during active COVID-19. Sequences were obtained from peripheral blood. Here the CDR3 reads CASSQDQGGSGRVSYEQYF. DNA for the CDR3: TGCGCCAGCAGCCAAGATCAGGGTGGAAGCGGGAGAGTCTCCTACGAGCAGTACTTC.